The clone carrying this T cell receptor (beta chain) came up a few times. The same CDR3 also results from other DNA sequences found in this sample. TCRdb keeps only in-frame clones here, not all; method: immunoSEQ multiplex PCR. This sample yields tens of thousands of clones, of which about 86% are seen a single time; 20% to 25% belongs to the top ten. The data derive from a study of radiation and T cells in renal cell carcinoma. As for time point: blood 2 weeks post-SBRT. The treatment was: 15 Gy SBRT to primary tumor, nephrectomy 4 weeks later. This CDR3 is 11 amino acids long. Deletions cut 6 bases from V and 4 bases from J, with 7 bases between. Germline lookup yields CDR1 SNHLY and CDR2 FYNNEI.

This clonotype originated in a woman aged 50 to 65 with renal cell carcinoma. This specimen consisted of blood, obtained from a patient whose treatment included radiotherapy and nephrectomy. J is TRBJ2-7 and V is TRBV2; D unclear. Here the CDR3 reads CASSVGYEQYF. CDR3 sequence (DNA): TGTGCCAGCAGCGTTGGTTACGAGCAGTACTTC.